One and the same sample provided the 27 T cell receptor beta chains below, sequenced in a study of T cells after yellow fever vaccination. Each CDR3 protein is one row after TCRdb ran MiXCR on the 5' RACE reads. The sample carries hundreds of thousands of distinct CDR3 sequences, about 19% recorded once. The input for sequencing was PBMCs, taken before the yellow fever booster vaccination. These receptors all come from a man aged 18 to 30 who received the YFV17D yellow fever vaccine.

This clonotype showed up just a few times. V usage is TRBV2 and J usage is TRBJ2-5; D is uncertain. With 1 base removed from V and 6 bases from J, the gap between germline ends came to 9 bases. The CDR3 has 13 residues. Per germline, CDR1 SNHLY and CDR2 FYNNEI. The DNA for the CDR3 is TGTGCCAGCAGTGAAGTCGTCGGGCAGACCCAGTACTTC. This codes for CASSEVVGQTQYF. The entire variable domain, with the rest obtained from reference TRBV2 and TRBJ2-5, is as follows: EPEVTQTPSHQVTQMGQEVILRCVPISNHLYFYWYRQILGQKVEFLVSFYNNEISEKSEIFDDQFSVERPDGSNFTLKIRSTKLEDSAMYFCASSEVVGQTQYFGPGTRLLVL.

This clonotype was seen ten or more times. The chain uses TRBV6-1 and TRBJ2-7; no definite D call. Trimming pared 7 bases from V and 5 bases from J, leaving 15 bases between. The CDR3 length is 13 residues. Per the germline V gene, CDR1 is MNHNS and CDR2 is SASEGT. This CDR3 reads CASTIPPLNEQYF. Written as DNA, the CDR3 is TGTGCCAGCACCATCCCCCCTCTCAACGAGCAGTACTTC.

The V call is TRBV7-6, the J call TRBJ2-3; 9 nucleotides match TRBD2. Trimming at V came to 5 bases and at J to 2 bases, leaving 5 bases not matched to a gene. Germline CDR1 and CDR2: SGHVS and FNYEAQ. CDR3 length equals 15 residues. The DNA for the CDR3 is TGTGCCAGCAGCATGACTAGCGGTCTCACAGATACGCAGTATTTT. This translates into CASSMTSGLTDTQYF.

The chain links TRBV28 to TRBJ1-1; 7 bases are shared with TRBD1. This CDR3 comprises 13 residues. Germline CDR1 is MDHEN and CDR2 is SYDVKM. CDR3 DNA sequence: TGTGCAGCACGGGCAGGGGGGACCCCTGAAGCTTTCTTT. It translates to CAARAGGTPEAFF.

The rearrangement uses TRBV4-2 and TRBJ1-3; TRBD1 might be the D (6 bases). Trimming removed 6 bases from V and 4 bases from J, with 10 bases in between. CDR1 LGHNA and CDR2 YNFKEQ come from the germline V gene. The CDR3 loop spans 13 amino acids. The CDR3 reads CASRQGRGNTIYF. CDR3 DNA sequence: TGTGCCAGCAGACAGGGACGCGGAAACACCATATATTTT.

The V and J genes are TRBV3-1 and TRBJ2-5, with 9 bases lining up with TRBD2. This CDR3 contains 15 residues. CDR1 LGHDT and CDR2 YNNKEL come from the germline V gene (reference sequence). J was trimmed by 13 bases and V by 4 bases; bases with no gene match: 16. CDR3 loop: CASSLFIPSGGPRYF. As DNA, the CDR3 is TGTGCCAGCAGCCTTTTTATCCCGAGCGGGGGGCCCCGGTACTTC.

The chain uses TRBV19 and TRBJ1-1; 8 nucleotides align to TRBD1. J gave up 1 base and V 6 bases, and 10 bases lay outside the gene matches. The CDR3 has 16 residues. The V gene's germline CDR1 is LNHDA and CDR2 SQIVND (reference sequence). The CDR3 nucleotides read TGTGCCAGTAGGGCAGGGGGCGCATCCTGGAACACTGAAGCTTTCTTT. Its protein is CASRAGGASWNTEAFF.

V is TRBV29-1 and J is TRBJ1-2, with TRBD1 matching 7 bases. The CDR3 has 14 amino acids. Germline lookup yields CDR1 SQVTM and CDR2 ANQGSEA. The ends lost 4 bases at V and 2 bases at J; junction bases unmatched: 7. In DNA form, the CDR3 reads TGCAGCGTTGGGAGGGTACAGGGGAACTATGGCTACACCTTC. Translated: CSVGRVQGNYGYTF. The full variable domain, its missing parts supplied by reference TRBV29-1 and TRBJ1-2, is SAVISQKPSRDICQRGTSLTIQCQVDSQVTMMFWYRQQPGQSLTLIATANQGSEATYESGFVIDKFPISRPNLTFSTLTVSNMSPEDSSIYLCSVGRVQGNYGYTFGSGTRLTVV.

The CDR3 bases are TGTGCCAGCAGCCCCGGTCCGGGGGGCGCATGGGATACGCAGTATTTT. Protein product: CASSPGPGGAWDTQYF. The chain combines TRBV7-8 with TRBJ2-3, with TRBD2 as a possible D gene (7 bases). Germline CDR1 SGHVS, CDR2 FQNEAQ. This CDR3 region has 16 residues. V lost 5 bases and J 6 bases, leaving 21 bases between the germline ends. Full variable domain (remainder filled in from reference TRBV7-8 and TRBJ2-3): GAGVSQSPRYKVAKRGQDVALRCDPISGHVSLFWYQQALGQGPEFLTYFQNEAQLDKSGLPSDRFFAERPEGSVSTLKIQRTQQEDSAVYLCASSPGPGGAWDTQYFGPGTRLTVL.

This clonotype was counted at least ten times. The chain carries TRBV7-2 and TRBJ2-2, with D unclear. Looked up from germline, CDR1 is SGHTA and CDR2 is FQGNSA. V lost 5 bases, J lost 6 bases, and 10 bases lay in between. There are 13 residues in the CDR3. The CDR3, as DNA: TGTGCCAGCAGCCAAATAGTATCCGGGGAGCTGTTTTTT. Residues: CASSQIVSGELFF.

The J gene is TRBJ2-5, the V gene TRBV20-1; possible D gene TRBD1, 5 bases. This CDR3 has 13 amino acids. V lost 1 base and J 3 bases, leaving 9 bases between the germline ends. Germline values: CDR1 DFQATT, CDR2 SNEGSKA (reference sequence). CDR3 coding DNA: TGCAGTGCTAGAGTGGCAGGGAAAGAGACCCAGTACTTC. Its protein product is CSARVAGKETQYF.

This clonotype showed up just a few times. This rearrangement joins TRBV10-3 to TRBJ2-7; 10 nucleotides match TRBD1. The CDR3 spans 14 residues. CDR1 is ENHRY, CDR2 SYGVKD, per germline. With 6 bases clipped from V and 6 bases from J, the junction kept 8 bases outside the gene matches. CDR3 in amino acids: CAISLGQGIFEQYF. The CDR3 DNA reads TGTGCCATCAGCCTGGGACAGGGGATTTTCGAGCAGTACTTC.

This clonotype was recorded many times. The chain links TRBV5-6 to TRBJ2-7, with 9 positions matching TRBD1. Germline values: CDR1 SGHDT, CDR2 YYEEEE. With V trimmed by 3 bases and J by 3 bases, 4 bases remained unmatched. The CDR3 length is 14 residues. This CDR3 is CASSSPGQGYEQYF. DNA for the CDR3: TGTGCCAGCAGCTCGCCGGGACAGGGCTACGAGCAGTACTTC.

This clonotype was detected only a few times. V and J are TRBV6-2 or TRBV6-3 and TRBJ1-4; D call uncertain. Trimming removed 4 bases at V and 1 base at J, with 7 bases between. The V gene's germline CDR1 is MNHEY and CDR2 SVGEGT. The CDR3 has 14 residues. The CDR3 sequence is CASSSYGTNEKLFF. The CDR3 nucleotides are TGTGCCAGCAGTTCGTATGGAACTAATGAAAAACTGTTTTTT.

The chain carries TRBV6-5 and TRBJ2-1; no reliable D call. V was pared by 2 bases and J by 0 bases, with 11 bases between. CDR1 and CDR2 (germline): MNHEY, SVGAGI. CDR3 length equals 16 residues. The CDR3 protein is CASSYALWSSYNEQFF. The CDR3 bases are TGTGCCAGCAGTTACGCACTATGGAGCTCCTACAATGAGCAGTTCTTC.

This chain joins TRBV5-1 and TRBJ2-2; unclear D gene. CDR3 length: 16 amino acids. Per germline, CDR1 SGHRS and CDR2 YFSETQ. V dropped 4 bases and J dropped 6 bases, with 19 bases sitting between them. CDR3 nucleotides: TGCGCCAGCAGCCCGGAACCTTCGAGCGTCTCCGGGGAGCTGTTTTTT. Translation: CASSPEPSSVSGELFF.

This chain joins TRBV19 and TRBJ2-3, with D possibly being TRBD2 (6 bases). CDR1 is LNHDA, CDR2 SQIVND, per germline (reference sequence). There are 14 residues in the CDR3. Trimming left V 6 bases short and J 2 bases short, with 12 bases between. The CDR3 loop reads CASRYRGDTDTQYF. CDR3 bases: TGTGCCAGTAGGTACCGCGGGGACACAGATACGCAGTATTTT.

The chain carries TRBV20-1 and TRBJ2-5, with TRBD1 matching over 9 bases. CDR1 and CDR2 (germline): DFQATT, SNEGSKA (reference sequence). The CDR3 loop spans 13 amino acids. V lost 5 bases and J lost 5; bases outside the gene matches: 6. In DNA form, the CDR3 reads TGCAGTGCTGGGAGACAGGGGGGGGAGACCCAGTACTTC. It translates to CSAGRQGGETQYF.

This clonotype was detected a few times. The rearrangement joins TRBV5-1 to TRBJ2-3; D is perhaps TRBD1 or TRBD2 (5 bases each). This CDR3 is built from 15 residues. The germline gives CDR1 SGHRS, CDR2 YFSETQ. The ends were cut back, 1 base at V and 1 base at J, with 10 bases in the middle. CDR3 protein: CASSLHGDRTDTQYF. CDR3 bases: TGCGCCAGCAGCTTGCACGGGGACCGCACAGATACGCAGTATTTT.

The chain recombines TRBV5-1 with TRBJ1-1, with D possibly matching TRBD1 (6 bases). V shed 7 bases and J shed 1 base, with 14 bases lying between them. The germline gives CDR1 SGHRS, CDR2 YFSETQ. The CDR3 has 14 amino acids. CDR3 residues: CASGEIGGNTEAFF. For the CDR3, the DNA is TGCGCCAGCGGCGAAATAGGGGGGAACACTGAAGCTTTCTTT.

A few counts support this clonotype. The genes are TRBV20-1 and TRBJ2-3; TRBD2 matches at 7 bases. In germline, CDR1 is DFQATT, CDR2 SNEGSKA (reference sequence). The CDR3 runs 13 residues. Trimming took 5 bases from V and 2 from J; bases not matched to a gene: 4. CDR3 coding DNA: TGCAGTGCTGCCAAGCGGGACACAGATACGCAGTATTTT. It yields the protein CSAAKRDTDTQYF.

This clonotype has a handful of counts. The chain joins TRBV20-1 to TRBJ2-7; D not certain. The CDR3 runs to 13 residues. Germline V gene data show CDR1 as DFQATT and CDR2 as SNEGSKA (reference sequence). Trimming removed 2 bases from V and 0 bases from J, with 8 bases in between. CDR3 nucleotides: TGCAGTGCTAGACCTCAGACCTCCTACGAGCAGTACGTC. Translated, it gives CSARPQTSYEQYV.

The table lists this clonotype with a few counts. This may stem from a read error, because a much larger clone lies one nucleotide away. This chain connects TRBV5-1 to TRBJ2-3; D gene uncertain. V was pared by 0 bases and J by 0 bases, with 5 bases between. Looked up from germline, CDR1 is SGHRS and CDR2 is YFSETQ. The CDR3 totals 14 residues. CDR3 protein: CASSLVTSTDTQYF. The DNA for the CDR3 is TGCGCCAGCAGCTTGGTTACTAGCACAGATACGCAGTATTTT.

This clonotype appeared a few times. The V gene is TRBV12-3 or TRBV12-4, the J gene TRBJ2-1; 9 positions match TRBD1. The V and J ends lost 8 bases and 4 bases, in that order; junction bases with no gene match: 9. CDR3 length equals 15 residues. CDR3 in amino acids: CASGPTGTGYNEQFF. The DNA of the CDR3 is TGTGCCAGCGGACCGACCGGGACAGGGTACAATGAGCAGTTCTTC.

The V call is TRBV12-3 or TRBV12-4, the J call TRBJ1-5; D uncertain. Trimming left V 3 bases short and J 5 bases short, with 11 bases between. The CDR3 covers 14 residues. CDR3 sequence (DNA): TGTGCCAGCAGTTTCCTCCCGATTGATCAGCCCCAGCATTTT. This sequence encodes CASSFLPIDQPQHF.

The chain carries TRBV29-1 and TRBJ2-2; TRBD1 matches 8 bases. V dropped 3 bases and J dropped 7; count of bases not matched to a gene: 4. The CDR3 loop spans 13 amino acids. The germline CDR1 and CDR2 sequences are SQVTM and ANQGSEA. The CDR3 here is CSVDTGGGGELFF. The DNA of the CDR3 is TGCAGCGTTGATACAGGGGGAGGCGGGGAGCTGTTTTTT.

This clonotype was detected a few times. This rearrangement joins TRBV4-2 to TRBJ2-4; D is ambiguous. CDR3 length equals 16 residues. Germline assignment: CDR1 LGHNA and CDR2 YNFKEQ. V was shortened by 5 bases and J by 5 bases, with 19 bases between the two germline ends. DNA of the CDR3: TGTGCCAGCAGCTTGATTGCGGCCGGCGGCCAAAACATTCAGTACTTC. This translates into CASSLIAAGGQNIQYF.